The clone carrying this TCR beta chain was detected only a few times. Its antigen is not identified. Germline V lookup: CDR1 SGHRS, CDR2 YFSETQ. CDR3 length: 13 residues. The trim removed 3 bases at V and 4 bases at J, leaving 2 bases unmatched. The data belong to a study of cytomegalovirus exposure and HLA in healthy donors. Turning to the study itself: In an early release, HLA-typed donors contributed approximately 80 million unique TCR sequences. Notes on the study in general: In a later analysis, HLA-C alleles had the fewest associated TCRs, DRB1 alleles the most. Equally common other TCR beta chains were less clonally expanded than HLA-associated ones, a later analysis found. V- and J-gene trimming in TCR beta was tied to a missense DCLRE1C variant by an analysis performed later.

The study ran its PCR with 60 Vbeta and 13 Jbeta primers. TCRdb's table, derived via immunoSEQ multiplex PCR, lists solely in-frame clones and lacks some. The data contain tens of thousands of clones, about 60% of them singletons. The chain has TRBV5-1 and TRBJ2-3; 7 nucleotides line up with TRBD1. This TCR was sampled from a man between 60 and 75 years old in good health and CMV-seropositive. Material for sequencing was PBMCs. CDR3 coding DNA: TGCGCCAGCAGCTCACAGGGGCCAGATACGCAGTATTTT. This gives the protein CASSSQGPDTQYF. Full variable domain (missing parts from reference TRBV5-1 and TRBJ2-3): KAGVTQTPRYLIKTRGQQVTLSCSPISGHRSVSWYQQTPGQGLQFLFEYFSETQRNKGNFPGRFSGRQFSNSRSEMNVSTLELGDSALYLCASSSQGPDTQYFGPGTRLTVL.